The T cell receptor beta chain under discussion was sequenced for a study of control samples from healthy donors and cancer patients. Germline V gene data show CDR1 as LGHDT and CDR2 as YNNKEL (reference sequence). Trimming removed 4 bases from V and 4 bases from J, with 17 bases in between. This CDR3 has 16 residues. TCRdb's table, derived via immunoSEQ multiplex PCR, lists solely in-frame clones and lacks some. In the table there are roughly 130,000 clones, 85% to 95% of which are singletons. The sequenced sample was blood. This clonotype was sampled from a man aged 18-30 years in good health. This rearrangement joins TRBV3-1 (or the pseudogene TRBV3-2) to TRBJ2-1, with D perhaps assigned TRBD1 or TRBD2 (7 bases each). The CDR3 coding sequence is TGTGCCAGCAGCCCCTTAGGGGGCGGGAGATACAATGAGCAGTTCTTC. Translated: CASSPLGGGRYNEQFF.